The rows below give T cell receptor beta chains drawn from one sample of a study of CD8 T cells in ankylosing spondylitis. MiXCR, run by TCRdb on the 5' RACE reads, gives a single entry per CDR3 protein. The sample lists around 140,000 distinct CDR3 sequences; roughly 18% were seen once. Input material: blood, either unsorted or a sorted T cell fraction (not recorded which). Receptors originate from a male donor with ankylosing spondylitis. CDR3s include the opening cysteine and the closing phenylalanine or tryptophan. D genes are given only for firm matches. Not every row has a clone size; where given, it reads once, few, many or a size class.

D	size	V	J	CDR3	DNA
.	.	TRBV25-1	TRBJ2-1	CASSPGDSYNEQFF	TGTGCCAGCAGTCCGGGAGACTCCTACAATGAGCAGTTCTTC
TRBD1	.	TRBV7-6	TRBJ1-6	CASSLQGNNSPLHF	TGTGCCAGCAGCCTACAGGGGAATAATTCACCCCTCCACTTT
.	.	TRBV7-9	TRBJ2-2	CASSQTRGHTGELFF	TGTGCCAGCAGCCAAACGAGGGGCCACACCGGGGAGCTGTTTTTT
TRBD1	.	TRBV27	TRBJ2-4	CASSFGTGAKNIQYF	TGTGCCAGCAGTTTTGGGACAGGGGCCAAAAACATTCAGTACTTC
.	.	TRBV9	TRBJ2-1	CASRGGAHNEQFF	TGTGCCAGCAGGGGGGGGGCCCACAATGAGCAGTTCTTC
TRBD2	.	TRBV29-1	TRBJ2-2	CSVGGLAGMNTGELFF	TGCAGCGTTGGAGGACTAGCGGGCATGAACACCGGGGAGCTGTTTTTT
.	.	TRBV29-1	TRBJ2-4	CSVKDGENIQYF	TGCAGCGTGAAGGACGGAGAAAACATTCAGTACTTC
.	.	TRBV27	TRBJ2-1	CASRQGSLEQFF	TGTGCCAGCAGACAGGGAAGTTTGGAGCAGTTCTTC
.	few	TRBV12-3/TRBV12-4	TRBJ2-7	CASSLGSEQYF	TGTGCCAGCAGCCTCGGGTCGGAGCAGTACTTC
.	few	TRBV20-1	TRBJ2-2	CSAQRLDANTGELFF	TGCAGTGCTCAAAGACTAGACGCAAACACCGGGGAGCTGTTTTTT
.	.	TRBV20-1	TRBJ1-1	CSARPDLVGAFF	TGCAGTGCTAGACCTGACCTAGTTGGAGCTTTCTTT
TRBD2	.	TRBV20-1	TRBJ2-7	CSATPSGDSYEQYF	TGCAGTGCTACCCCTAGCGGGGACTCCTACGAGCAGTACTTC
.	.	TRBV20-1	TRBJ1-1	CSARDRQMNTEAFF	TGCAGTGCTAGAGATCGGCAGATGAACACTGAAGCTTTCTTT
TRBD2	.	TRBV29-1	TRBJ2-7	CSVAGGSQYEQYF	TGCAGCGTTGCAGGCGGGAGCCAGTACGAGCAGTACTTC
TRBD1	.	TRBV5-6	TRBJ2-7	CASSLGTGGRYEQYF	TGTGCCAGCAGCCTGGGAACAGGGGGCCGTTACGAGCAGTACTTC
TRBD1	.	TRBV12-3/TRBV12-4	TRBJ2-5	CASSPRQGQETQYF	TGTGCCAGCAGTCCTCGACAGGGACAAGAGACCCAGTACTTC
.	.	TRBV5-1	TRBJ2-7	CASSLVGIYYEQYF	TGCGCCAGCAGCTTGGTAGGCATTTACTACGAGCAGTACTTC
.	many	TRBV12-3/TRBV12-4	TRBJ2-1	CASRPSGRAPFF	TGTGCCAGCAGACCCAGCGGCAGGGCCCCGTTCTTC
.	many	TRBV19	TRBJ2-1	CASSAGLHNEQFF	TGTGCCAGTAGTGCCGGACTACACAATGAGCAGTTCTTC
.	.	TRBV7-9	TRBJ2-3	CAWQAEDTDTQYF	TGTGCCTGGCAGGCAGAAGACACAGATACGCAGTATTTT
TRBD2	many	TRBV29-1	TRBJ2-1	CSVGRLAGDNEQFF	TGCAGCGTTGGTCGACTAGCGGGGGACAATGAGCAGTTCTTC
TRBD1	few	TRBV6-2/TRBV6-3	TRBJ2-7	CASTPGTGVYEQYF	TGTGCCAGCACCCCGGGGACAGGGGTCTACGAGCAGTACTTC
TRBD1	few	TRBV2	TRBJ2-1	CATILRAGTGLNEQFF	TGTGCCACAATTCTCAGGGCCGGGACAGGGTTGAATGAGCAGTTCTTC
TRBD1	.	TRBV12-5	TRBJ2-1	CASGQGQGSYNEQFF	TGTGCTAGTGGTCAGGGACAGGGGTCGTACAATGAGCAGTTCTTC
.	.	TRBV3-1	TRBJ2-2	CASSQEAGTGELFF	TGTGCCAGCAGCCAAGAAGCAGGCACCGGGGAGCTGTTTTTT
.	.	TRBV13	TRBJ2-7	CASSPRDNTYEQYF	TGTGCCAGCAGCCCCCGGGACAACACCTACGAGCAGTACTTC